This TCR beta chain was sequenced for a study of T-cell reconstitution after alpha-beta-depleted transplantation in children. During its preparation, the TCRbeta library received unique molecular identifiers. TCRdb ran MiXCR on the PCR reads and lists one entry per CDR3 protein. The table records about 360,000 distinct CDR3 sequences, 13% of them present only once. V lost 7 bases, J lost 0 bases, and 7 bases stayed unmatched. CDR3 length equals 15 residues. CDR1 is SGHTA, CDR2 FQGNSA, per germline. The gene calls are TRBV7-2 and TRBJ2-3, with 7 bases matching TRBD2. This specimen was PBMCs, taken from the stem cell graft. The sequence came from a human donor who donated a stem cell graft to a child with Fanconi anemia. The CDR3 DNA reads as TGTGCCAGCACCCCTAGCGGTACTAGCACAGATACGCAGTATTTT. Its protein product is CASTPSGTSTDTQYF.